This TCR beta chain was captured in a study of blood T cell repertoires in COVID-19. Study details: Specimens from acute and convalescent COVID-19 originated in the United States, Italy and Spain. Sources were T cells, B-cell-depleted T cells, or PBMCs; the material itself was cDNA or gDNA.

Germline values: CDR1 MNHEY, CDR2 SVGEGT. V lost 2 bases to trimming and J lost 2 bases, with 13 bases between them. The CDR3 is 15 amino acids. Per the study methods: Counts of nucleated cells, estimated from reference gene primer amplification, were obtained. Profiling relied on immunoSEQ multiplex PCR, and the TCRdb table lists in-frame clones only, not all of them. Clone size and the V and J calls come from that table; the DNA yielded D and trimming. The repertoire holds around 200,000 clones, with approximately 85% as singletons. The receptor comes from a woman older than 75 with acute or convalescent COVID-19. Material: peripheral blood. The chain employs TRBV6-2 or TRBV6-3 and TRBJ2-7; maybe TRBD1 (5 bases). The CDR3 region has the DNA TGTGCCAGCAGTTACCCTCTACAGGTAGCCTACGAGCAGTACTTC. Translated: CASSYPLQVAYEQYF.